The 5 T cell receptor beta chains below come from one sample, sequenced in a study of T cell responses to AZD1222 COVID-19 vaccine. The method was immunoSEQ multiplex PCR; TCRdb's version includes in-frame clones alone and lacks a portion of them. Here the sample spans around 63,000 clones, 85% being singletons. The sample here was peripheral blood, taken on day 0 of AZD1222 vaccination. The receptors derive from an adult in good health.

Only one count was recorded for this clone. V and J are TRBV6-5 and TRBJ1-2; D not resolved. This CDR3 spans 16 amino acids. CDR1 and CDR2 (germline): MNHEY, SVGAGI. Trimming shortened V by 4 bases and J by 4 bases, and 19 bases separated the two germline ends. The CDR3 spells CASSSPTDPRGYGYTF. The DNA for the CDR3 is TGTGCCAGCAGTTCTCCGACTGACCCACGGGGCTATGGCTACACCTTC.

J is TRBJ1-3 and V is TRBV19, with D unresolved. Deletions cut 7 bases from V and 0 bases from J, with 10 bases between. Germline V gene lookup returns CDR1 LNHDA and CDR2 SQIVND (reference sequence). CDR3 length: 14 residues. The CDR3 sequence: CASTPGPSGNTIYF. For the CDR3, the DNA is TGTGCCAGTACCCCTGGCCCCTCTGGAAACACCATATATTTT.

This chain joins TRBV25-1 and TRBJ2-3, with 11 bases identical to TRBD2. V trimming: 4 bases; J trimming: 2 bases; junction bases outside the gene matches: 8. This CDR3 is built from 17 residues. Germline CDR1 MGHDK, CDR2 SYGVNS. CDR3 in amino acids: CASSAPLAGELTDTQYF. For the CDR3, the DNA is TGTGCCAGCAGTGCCCCACTAGCGGGGGAACTCACAGATACGCAGTATTTT.

CDR3 coding DNA: TGTGCCAGCACGCGGGGTGTCTCCTACGAGCAGTACTTC. Its translation: CASTRGVSYEQYF. The rearrangement links TRBV6-5 to TRBJ2-7; D might be TRBD2 (6 bases). V gave up 7 bases and J gave up 0 bases, with 10 bases separating them. This CDR3 spans 13 amino acids. The germline gives CDR1 MNHEY, CDR2 SVGAGI.

J is TRBJ1-5 and V is TRBV18; 7 nucleotides line up with TRBD1. V lost 2 bases, J lost 7 bases, and 8 bases stayed unmatched. CDR3 length equals 15 residues. CDR1 is KGHSH, CDR2 LQKENI, per germline. CDR3 nucleotide sequence: TGTGCCAGCTCACCATCCAGGGGGAATAGGCAGCCCCAGCATTTT. It codes for CASSPSRGNRQPQHF.